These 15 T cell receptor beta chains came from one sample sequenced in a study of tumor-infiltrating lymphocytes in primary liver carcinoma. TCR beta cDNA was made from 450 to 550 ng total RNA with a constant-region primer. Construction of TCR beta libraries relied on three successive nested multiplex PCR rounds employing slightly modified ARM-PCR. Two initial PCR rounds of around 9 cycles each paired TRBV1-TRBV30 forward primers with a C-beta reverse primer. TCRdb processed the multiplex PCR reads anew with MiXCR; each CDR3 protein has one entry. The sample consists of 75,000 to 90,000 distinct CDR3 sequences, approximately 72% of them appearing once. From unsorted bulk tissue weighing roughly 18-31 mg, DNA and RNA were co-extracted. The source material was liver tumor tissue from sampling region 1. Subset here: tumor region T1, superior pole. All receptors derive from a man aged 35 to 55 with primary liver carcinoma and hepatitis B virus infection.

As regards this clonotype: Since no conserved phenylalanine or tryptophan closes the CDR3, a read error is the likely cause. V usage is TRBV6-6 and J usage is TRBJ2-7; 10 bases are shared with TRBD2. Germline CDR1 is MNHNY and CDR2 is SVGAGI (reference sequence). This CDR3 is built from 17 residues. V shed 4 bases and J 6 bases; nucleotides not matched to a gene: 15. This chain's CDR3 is CASSSSGLARGPGEQYL. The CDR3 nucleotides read TGTGCCAGCAGTTCATCGGGACTAGCGAGAGGGCCGGGCGAGCAGTACTTA.

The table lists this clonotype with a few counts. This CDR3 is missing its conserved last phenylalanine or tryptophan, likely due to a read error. The CDR3 DNA reads as TGTGCCAGCAGTGACCGGGACAACACTGAAGCTTTCCTT. It specifies CASSDRDNTEAFL. The V call is TRBV6-1, the J call TRBJ1-1; D perhaps matches TRBD1 (5 bases). The CDR3 is made up of 13 amino acids. The germline V gene has CDR1 MNHNS and CDR2 SASEGT. V was pared by 3 bases and J by 2 bases, with 7 bases between.

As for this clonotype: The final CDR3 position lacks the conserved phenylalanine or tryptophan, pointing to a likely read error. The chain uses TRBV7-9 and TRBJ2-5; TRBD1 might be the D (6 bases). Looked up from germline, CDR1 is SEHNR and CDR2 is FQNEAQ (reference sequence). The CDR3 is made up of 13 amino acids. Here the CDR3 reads CASVQGVGETQYL. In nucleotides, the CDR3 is TGTGCCAGCGTACAGGGAGTTGGAGAGACTCAGTACCTC.

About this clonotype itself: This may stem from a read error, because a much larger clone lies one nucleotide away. CDR3 region: CASSCGTVGKEKLFF. The CDR3 DNA follows: TGCGCCAGCAGCTGTGGGACAGTCGGCAAAGAAAAACTGTTTTTT. This chain joins TRBV5-1 and TRBJ1-4, with TRBD1 identical over 7 bases. The CDR3 length is 15 residues. Trimming removed 3 bases from V and 8 bases from J; junction bases left unmatched: 10. The germline V gene has CDR1 SGHRS and CDR2 YFSETQ.

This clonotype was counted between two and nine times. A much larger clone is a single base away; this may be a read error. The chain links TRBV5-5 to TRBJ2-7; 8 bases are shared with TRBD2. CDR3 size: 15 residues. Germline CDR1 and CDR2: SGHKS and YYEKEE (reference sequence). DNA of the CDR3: TGTGCCAGCAGCCGGGGACTAGGGCCATCCTACGAGCATTACTTC. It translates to CASSRGLGPSYEHYF.

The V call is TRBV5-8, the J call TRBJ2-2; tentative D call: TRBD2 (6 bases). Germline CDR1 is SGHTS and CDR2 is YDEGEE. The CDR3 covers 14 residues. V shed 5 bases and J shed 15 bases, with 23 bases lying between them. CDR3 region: CASRLRRGSGKMFF. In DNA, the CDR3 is TGTGCCAGCAGGTTGCGGAGGGGATCCGGGAAGATGTTTTTT.

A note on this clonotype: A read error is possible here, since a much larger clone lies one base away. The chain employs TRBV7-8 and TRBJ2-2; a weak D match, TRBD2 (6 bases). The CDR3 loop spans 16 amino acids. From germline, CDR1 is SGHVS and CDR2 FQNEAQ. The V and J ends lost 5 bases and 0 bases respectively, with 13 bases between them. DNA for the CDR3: TGTGCCAGCAGCCCCCGAGCGGGTACGAACACCGGGGAGCTGTTTTTT. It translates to CASSPRAGTNTGELFF.

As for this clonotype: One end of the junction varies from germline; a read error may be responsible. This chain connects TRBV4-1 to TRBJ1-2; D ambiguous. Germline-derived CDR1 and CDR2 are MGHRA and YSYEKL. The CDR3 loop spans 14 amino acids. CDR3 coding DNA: TGCGCCAGCAGCCCTAGAGAAGGGCGCTATGGCTACTACTTC. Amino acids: CASSPREGRYGYYF.

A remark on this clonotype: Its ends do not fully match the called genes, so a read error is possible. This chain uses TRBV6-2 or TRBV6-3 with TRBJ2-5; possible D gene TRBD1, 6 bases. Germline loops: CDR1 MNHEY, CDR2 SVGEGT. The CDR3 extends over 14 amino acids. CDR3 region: CVSTEQGPPETQYF. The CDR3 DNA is TGTGTCAGCACCGAACAGGGACCCCCAGAGACCCAGTACTTC.

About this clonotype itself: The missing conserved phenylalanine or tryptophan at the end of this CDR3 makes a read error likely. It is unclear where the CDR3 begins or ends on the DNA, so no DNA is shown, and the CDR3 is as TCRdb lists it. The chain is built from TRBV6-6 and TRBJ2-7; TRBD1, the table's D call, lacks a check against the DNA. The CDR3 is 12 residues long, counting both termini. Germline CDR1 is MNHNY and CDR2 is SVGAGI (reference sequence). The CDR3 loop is CASSYVGVEQYI.

The CDR3 loop reads CSVRITGTGGGYTF. CDR3 DNA sequence: TGCAGCGTTAGGATCACCGGGACAGGTGGTGGCTACACCTTC. The chain has TRBV29-1 and TRBJ1-2; 8 nucleotides match TRBD1. Germline V gives CDR1 SQVTM, CDR2 ANQGSEA. With V trimmed by 5 bases and J by 7 bases, 12 bases remained unmatched. CDR3 size: 14 residues. Full variable domain (missing parts from reference TRBV29-1 and TRBJ1-2): SAVISQKPSRDICQRGTSLTIQCQVDSQVTMMFWYRQQPGQSLTLIATANQGSEATYESGFVIDKFPISRPNLTFSTLTVSNMSPEDSSIYLCSVRITGTGGGYTFGSGTRLTVV.

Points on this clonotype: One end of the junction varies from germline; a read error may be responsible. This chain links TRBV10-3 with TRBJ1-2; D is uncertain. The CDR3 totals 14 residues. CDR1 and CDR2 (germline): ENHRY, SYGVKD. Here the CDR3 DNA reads TGTGCCTTCAGTGAACGGGCATCCAACTATGACTCCACCTTC. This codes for CAFSERASNYDSTF.

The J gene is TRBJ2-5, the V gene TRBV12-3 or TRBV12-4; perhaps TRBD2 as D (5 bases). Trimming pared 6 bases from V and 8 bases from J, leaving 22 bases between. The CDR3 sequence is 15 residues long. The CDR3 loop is CASSVSGTNRDTQYF. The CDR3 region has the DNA TGTGCCAGCAGCGTATCGGGAACTAACCGTGATACCCAGTACTTC.

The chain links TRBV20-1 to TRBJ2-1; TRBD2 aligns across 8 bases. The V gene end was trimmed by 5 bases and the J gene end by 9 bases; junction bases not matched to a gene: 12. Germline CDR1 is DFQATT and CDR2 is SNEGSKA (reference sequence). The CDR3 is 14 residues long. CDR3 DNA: TGCAGTGCTTCGCCGGGACTAGGTTTACCTGAGCAGTTCTTC. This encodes CSASPGLGLPEQFF.

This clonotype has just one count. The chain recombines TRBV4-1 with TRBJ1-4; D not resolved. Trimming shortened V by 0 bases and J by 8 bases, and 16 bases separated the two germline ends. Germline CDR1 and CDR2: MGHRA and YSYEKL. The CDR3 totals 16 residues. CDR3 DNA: TGCGCCAGCAGCCAAGATCCCGGCGTCTACCCCGAAAAACTGTTTTTT. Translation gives CASSQDPGVYPEKLFF.